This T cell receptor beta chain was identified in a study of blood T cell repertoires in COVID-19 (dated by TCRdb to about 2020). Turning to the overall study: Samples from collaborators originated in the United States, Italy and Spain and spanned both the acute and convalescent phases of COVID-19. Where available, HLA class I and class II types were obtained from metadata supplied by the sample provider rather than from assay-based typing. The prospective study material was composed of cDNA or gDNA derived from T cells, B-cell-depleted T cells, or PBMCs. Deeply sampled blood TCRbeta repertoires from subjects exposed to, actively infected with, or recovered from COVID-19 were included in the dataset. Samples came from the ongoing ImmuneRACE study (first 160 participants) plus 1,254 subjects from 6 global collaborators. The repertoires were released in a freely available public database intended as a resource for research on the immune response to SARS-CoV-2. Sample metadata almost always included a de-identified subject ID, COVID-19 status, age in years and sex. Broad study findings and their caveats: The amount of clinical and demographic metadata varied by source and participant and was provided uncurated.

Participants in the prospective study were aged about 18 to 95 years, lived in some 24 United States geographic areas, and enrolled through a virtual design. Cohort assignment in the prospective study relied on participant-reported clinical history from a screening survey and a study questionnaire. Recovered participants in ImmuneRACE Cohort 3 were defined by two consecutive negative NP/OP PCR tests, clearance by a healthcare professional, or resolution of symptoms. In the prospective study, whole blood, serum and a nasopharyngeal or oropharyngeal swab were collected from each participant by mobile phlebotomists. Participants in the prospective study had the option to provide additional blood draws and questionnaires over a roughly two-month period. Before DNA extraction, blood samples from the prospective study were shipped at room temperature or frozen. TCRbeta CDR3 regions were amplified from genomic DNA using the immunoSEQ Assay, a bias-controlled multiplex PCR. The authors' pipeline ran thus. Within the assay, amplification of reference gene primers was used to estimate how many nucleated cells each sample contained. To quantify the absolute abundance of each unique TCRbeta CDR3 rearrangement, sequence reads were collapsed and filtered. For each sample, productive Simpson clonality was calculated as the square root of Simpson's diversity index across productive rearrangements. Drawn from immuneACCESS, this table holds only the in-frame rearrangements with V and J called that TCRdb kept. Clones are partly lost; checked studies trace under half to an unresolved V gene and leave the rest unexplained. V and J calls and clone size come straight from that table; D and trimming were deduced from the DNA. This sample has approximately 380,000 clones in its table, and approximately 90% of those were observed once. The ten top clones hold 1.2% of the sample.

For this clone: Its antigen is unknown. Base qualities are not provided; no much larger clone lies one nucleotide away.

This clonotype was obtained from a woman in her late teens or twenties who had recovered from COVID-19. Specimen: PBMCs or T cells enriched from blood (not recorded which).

The CDR3 reads CASSQNPGSKDTQYF. The sequenced DNA: TGTGCCAGCAGCCAAAATCCAGGATCCAAAGATACGCAGTATTTT. Recombination joined TRBV7-3 with TRBJ2-3; a confident D gene designation cannot be given. V is shortened by 5 bases, J by 5 bases, and the region joining them spans 17 bases. The germline V gene specifies SGHTA as CDR1 and FQGTGA as CDR2. The CDR3 covers 15 residues, taking in both the cysteine and the phenylalanine. The DNA shown is the 45-base CDR3, in frame from base 1.